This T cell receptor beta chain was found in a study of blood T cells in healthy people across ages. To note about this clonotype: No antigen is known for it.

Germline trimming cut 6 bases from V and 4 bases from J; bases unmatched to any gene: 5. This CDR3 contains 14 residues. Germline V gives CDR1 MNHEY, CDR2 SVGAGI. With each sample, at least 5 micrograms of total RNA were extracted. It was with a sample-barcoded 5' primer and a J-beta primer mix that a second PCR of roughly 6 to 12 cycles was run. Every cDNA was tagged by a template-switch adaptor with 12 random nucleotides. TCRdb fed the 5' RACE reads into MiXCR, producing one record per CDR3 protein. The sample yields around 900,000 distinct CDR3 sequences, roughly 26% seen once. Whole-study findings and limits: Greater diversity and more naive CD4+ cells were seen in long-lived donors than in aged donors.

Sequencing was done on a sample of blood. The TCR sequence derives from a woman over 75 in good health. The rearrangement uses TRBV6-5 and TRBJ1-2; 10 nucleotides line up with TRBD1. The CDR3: CASRTGGRSYGYTF. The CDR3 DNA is TGTGCCAGCAGGACAGGGGGCCGAAGCTATGGCTACACCTTC.